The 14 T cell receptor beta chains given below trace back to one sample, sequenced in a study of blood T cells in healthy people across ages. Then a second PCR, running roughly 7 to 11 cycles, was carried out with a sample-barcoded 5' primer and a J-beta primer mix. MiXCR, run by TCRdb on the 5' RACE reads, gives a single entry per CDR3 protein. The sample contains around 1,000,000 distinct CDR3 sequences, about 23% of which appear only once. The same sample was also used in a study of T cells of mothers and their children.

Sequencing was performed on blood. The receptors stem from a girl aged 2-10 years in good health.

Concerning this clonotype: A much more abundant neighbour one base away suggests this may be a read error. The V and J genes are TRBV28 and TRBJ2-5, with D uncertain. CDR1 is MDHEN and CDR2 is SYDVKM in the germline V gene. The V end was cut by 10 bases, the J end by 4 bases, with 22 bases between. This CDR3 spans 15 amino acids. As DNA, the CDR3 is TGTGCCAACAGACAAGGTACTGTGGCGCGAGAGACCCAGTACTTC. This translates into CANRQGTVARETQYF.

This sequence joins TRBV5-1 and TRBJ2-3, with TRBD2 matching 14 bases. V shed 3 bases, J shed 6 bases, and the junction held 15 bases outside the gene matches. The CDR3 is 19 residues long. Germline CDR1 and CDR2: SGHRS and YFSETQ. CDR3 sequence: CASSSPISGTSGGMDTQYF. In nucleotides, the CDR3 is TGCGCCAGCAGCTCGCCTATCTCCGGGACTAGCGGGGGTATGGATACGCAGTATTTT.

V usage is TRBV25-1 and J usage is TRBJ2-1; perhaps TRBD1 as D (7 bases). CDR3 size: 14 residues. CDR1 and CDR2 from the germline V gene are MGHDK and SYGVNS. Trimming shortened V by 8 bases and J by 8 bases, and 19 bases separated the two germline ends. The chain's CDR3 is CASRRDRELDEQFF. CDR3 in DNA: TGTGCCAGCCGGCGGGACAGAGAACTGGATGAGCAGTTCTTC.

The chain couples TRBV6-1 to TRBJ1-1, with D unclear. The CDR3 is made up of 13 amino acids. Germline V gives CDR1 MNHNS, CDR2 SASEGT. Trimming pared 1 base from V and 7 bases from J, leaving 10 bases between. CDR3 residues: CASSEGGWSEAFF. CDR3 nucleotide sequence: TGTGCCAGCAGTGAAGGGGGTTGGAGTGAAGCTTTCTTT.

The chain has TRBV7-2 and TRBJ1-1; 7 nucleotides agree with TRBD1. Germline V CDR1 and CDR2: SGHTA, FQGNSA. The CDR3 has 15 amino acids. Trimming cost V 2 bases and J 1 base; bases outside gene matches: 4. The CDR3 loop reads CASSLLGTENTEAFF. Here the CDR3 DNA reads TGTGCCAGCAGCTTATTAGGGACAGAGAACACTGAAGCTTTCTTT.

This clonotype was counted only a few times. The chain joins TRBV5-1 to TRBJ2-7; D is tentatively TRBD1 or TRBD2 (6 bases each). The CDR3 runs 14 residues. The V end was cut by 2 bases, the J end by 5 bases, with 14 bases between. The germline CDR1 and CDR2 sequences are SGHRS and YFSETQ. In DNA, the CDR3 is TGCGCCAGCAGCTTTGAAATGGGGGGCGACGAGCAGTACTTC. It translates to CASSFEMGGDEQYF.

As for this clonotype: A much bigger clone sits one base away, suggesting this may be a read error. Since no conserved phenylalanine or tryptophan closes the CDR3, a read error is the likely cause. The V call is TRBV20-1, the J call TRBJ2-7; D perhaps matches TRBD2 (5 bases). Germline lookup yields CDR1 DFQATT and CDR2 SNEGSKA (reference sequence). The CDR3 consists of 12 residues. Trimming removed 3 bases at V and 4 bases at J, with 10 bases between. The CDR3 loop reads CSASREGYEQYL. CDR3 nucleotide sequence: TGCAGTGCTAGCCGGGAAGGATACGAGCAGTACCTC.

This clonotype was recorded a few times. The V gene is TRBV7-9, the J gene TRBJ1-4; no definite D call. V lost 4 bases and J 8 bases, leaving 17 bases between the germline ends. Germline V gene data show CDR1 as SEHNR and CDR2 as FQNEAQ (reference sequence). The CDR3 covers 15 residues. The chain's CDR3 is CASSSDLGAWEKLFF. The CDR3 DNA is TGTGCCAGCAGCTCAGACCTAGGAGCCTGGGAAAAACTGTTTTTT.

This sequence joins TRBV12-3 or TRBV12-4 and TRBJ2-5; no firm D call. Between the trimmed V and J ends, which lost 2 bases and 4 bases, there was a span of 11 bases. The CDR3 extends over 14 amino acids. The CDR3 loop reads CASSLRAFTETQYF. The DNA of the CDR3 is TGTGCCAGCAGTTTACGGGCCTTCACAGAGACCCAGTACTTC.

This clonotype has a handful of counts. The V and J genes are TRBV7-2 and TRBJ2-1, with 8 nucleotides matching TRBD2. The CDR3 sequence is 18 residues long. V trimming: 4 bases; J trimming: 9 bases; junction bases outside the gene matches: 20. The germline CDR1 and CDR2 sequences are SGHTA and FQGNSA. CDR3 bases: TGTGCCAGCAGCTCGAGGAGTGGACTAGCTCAAATAGAGGGTGAGCAGTTCTTC. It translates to CASSSRSGLAQIEGEQFF.

CDR3 nucleotide sequence: TGCGCCAGCAGCCAGGGCCCCGGGAATCAGCCCCAGCATTTT. This translates into CASSQGPGNQPQHF. The genes are TRBV4-1 and TRBJ1-5; D is unresolved. CDR1 and CDR2 (germline): MGHRA, YSYEKL. V was shortened by 3 bases and J by 4 bases, with 10 bases between the two germline ends. The CDR3 is 14 residues long.

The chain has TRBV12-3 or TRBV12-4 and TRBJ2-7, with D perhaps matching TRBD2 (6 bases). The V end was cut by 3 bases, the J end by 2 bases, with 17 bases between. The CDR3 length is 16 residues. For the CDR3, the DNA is TGTGCCAGCAGTTTCATTGGCGGGAATCCCCCCTACGAGCAGTACTTC. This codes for CASSFIGGNPPYEQYF.

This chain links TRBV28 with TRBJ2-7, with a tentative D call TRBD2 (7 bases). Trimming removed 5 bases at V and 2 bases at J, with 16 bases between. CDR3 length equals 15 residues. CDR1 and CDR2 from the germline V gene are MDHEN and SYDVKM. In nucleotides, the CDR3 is TGTGCCAGCAGTGGGGGGGCGGGTAGGACCTACGAGCAGTACTTC. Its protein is CASSGGAGRTYEQYF.

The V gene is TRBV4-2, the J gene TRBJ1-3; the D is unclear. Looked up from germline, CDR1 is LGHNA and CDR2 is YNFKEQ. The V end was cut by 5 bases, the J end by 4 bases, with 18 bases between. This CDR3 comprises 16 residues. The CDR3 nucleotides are TGTGCCAGCAGCTTGGGGTCCGGCGAGGGAGGAAACACCATATATTTT. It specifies CASSLGSGEGGNTIYF.